This TCR beta chain was documented in a study of blood T cell repertoires in COVID-19. Study in general: Samples taken during acute and convalescent COVID-19 were collected in the United States, Italy and Spain.

The CDR3 consists of 17 residues. Germline CDR1 LGHDT, CDR2 YNNKEL (reference sequence). Between the trimmed V and J ends, which lost 2 bases and 0 bases, there was a span of 13 bases. The data were produced by immunoSEQ multiplex PCR, yet TCRdb's version contains in-frame clones alone and is incomplete. The table lists some 190,000 clones, about 90% of them singletons. This receptor was obtained from a man aged 18 to 29 with active or convalescent COVID-19. This chain connects TRBV3-1 (or the pseudogene TRBV3-2) to TRBJ1-4; D uncertain. Sequencing input: peripheral blood. The CDR3 region is CASSQFVLLTTNEKLFF. The DNA of the CDR3 is TGTGCCAGCAGCCAATTTGTACTTCTGACAACTAATGAAAAACTGTTTTTT.